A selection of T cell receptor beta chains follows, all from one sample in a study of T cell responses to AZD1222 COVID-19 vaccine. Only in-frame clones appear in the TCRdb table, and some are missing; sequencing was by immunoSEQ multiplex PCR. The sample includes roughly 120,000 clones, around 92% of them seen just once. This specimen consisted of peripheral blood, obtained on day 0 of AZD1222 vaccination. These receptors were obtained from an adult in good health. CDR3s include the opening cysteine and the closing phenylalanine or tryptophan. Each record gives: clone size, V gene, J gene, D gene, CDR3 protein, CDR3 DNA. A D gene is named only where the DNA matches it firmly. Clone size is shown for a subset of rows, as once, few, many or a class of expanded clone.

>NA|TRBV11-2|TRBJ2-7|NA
CASSLVTGYEQYF
TGTGCCAGCAGCTTAGTGACGGGCTACGAGCAGTACTTC
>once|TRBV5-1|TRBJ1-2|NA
CASSLAAGEDGYTF
TGCGCCAGCAGCTTGGCGGCAGGGGAAGATGGCTACACCTTC
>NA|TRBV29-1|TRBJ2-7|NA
CSVGIPGHGFFEQYF
TGCAGCGTCGGAATTCCGGGACACGGCTTTTTTGAGCAGTACTTC
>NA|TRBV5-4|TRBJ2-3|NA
CASSLGLADTQYF
TGTGCCAGCAGCTTGGGACTCGCAGATACGCAGTATTTT
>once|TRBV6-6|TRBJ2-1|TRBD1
CASNQQGSYNEQFF
TGTGCCAGCAACCAACAGGGGTCCTACAATGAGCAGTTCTTC
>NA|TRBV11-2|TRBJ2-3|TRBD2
CASSPLDSGRADTQYF
TGTGCCAGCAGCCCCCTGGATAGCGGGAGGGCAGATACGCAGTATTTT
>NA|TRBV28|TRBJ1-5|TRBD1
CASSSGTGNQPQHF
TGTGCCAGCAGTTCCGGGACAGGCAATCAGCCCCAGCATTTT
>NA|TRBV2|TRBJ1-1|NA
CASSPGGAEGAFF
TGTGCCAGCAGTCCAGGAGGGGCTGAGGGAGCTTTCTTT
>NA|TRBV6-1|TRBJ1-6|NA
CASSVQDVGLNSPLHF
TGTGCCAGCAGTGTTCAGGATGTAGGGTTGAATTCACCCCTCCACTTT
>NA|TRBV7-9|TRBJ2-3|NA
CASSWDSKDTQYF
TGTGCCAGCAGCTGGGACTCGAAAGATACGCAGTATTTT
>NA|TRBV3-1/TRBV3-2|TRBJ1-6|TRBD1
CASRARDRNSPLHF
TGTGCCAGCAGGGCCCGGGACAGAAATTCACCCCTCCACTTT
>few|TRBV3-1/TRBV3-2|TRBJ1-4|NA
CASSQGDGGEKLFF
TGTGCCAGCAGCCAAGGGGACGGCGGGGAAAAACTGTTTTTT